Sequencing of this TCR beta chain was carried out in a study of blood T cell repertoires in COVID-19. The CDR3 consists of 15 residues. V gave up 1 base and J gave up 5 bases; unmatched junction bases: 4. Germline CDR1 SGDLS, CDR2 YYNGEE. Produced via immunoSEQ multiplex PCR; TCRdb's table is partial and in-frame only. The data contain under 450,000 clones, around nine tenths of them singletons. Only one count was recorded for this clone. The sequence came from a woman aged 40-49 years with COVID-19, enrolled during active disease. The gene calls are TRBV9 and TRBJ2-1, with 9 bases that match TRBD1. What was sequenced was peripheral blood. The CDR3 spells CASSVPGQGDNEQFF. CDR3 nucleotides: TGTGCCAGCAGCGTACCGGGACAGGGAGACAATGAGCAGTTCTTC.